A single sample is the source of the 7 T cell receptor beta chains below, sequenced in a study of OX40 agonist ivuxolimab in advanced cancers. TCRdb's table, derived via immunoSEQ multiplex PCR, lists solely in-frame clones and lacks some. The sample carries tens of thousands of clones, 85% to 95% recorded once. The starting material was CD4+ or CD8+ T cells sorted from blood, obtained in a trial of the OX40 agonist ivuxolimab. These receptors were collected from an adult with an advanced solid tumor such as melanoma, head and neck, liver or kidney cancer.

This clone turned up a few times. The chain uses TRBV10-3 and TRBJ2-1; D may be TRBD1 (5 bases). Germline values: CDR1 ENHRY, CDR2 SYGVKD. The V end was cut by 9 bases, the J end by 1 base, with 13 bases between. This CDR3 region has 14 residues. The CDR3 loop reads CAINSQGSYNEQFF. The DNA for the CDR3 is TGTGCCATTAATAGTCAGGGATCCTACAATGAGCAGTTCTTC.

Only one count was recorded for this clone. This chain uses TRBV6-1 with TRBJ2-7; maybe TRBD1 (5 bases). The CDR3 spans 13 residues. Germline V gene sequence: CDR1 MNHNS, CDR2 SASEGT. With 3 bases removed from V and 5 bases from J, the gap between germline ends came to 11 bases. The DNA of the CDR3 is TGTGCCAGCAGTGACCAGGGATGGAACGAGCAGTACTTC. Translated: CASSDQGWNEQYF.

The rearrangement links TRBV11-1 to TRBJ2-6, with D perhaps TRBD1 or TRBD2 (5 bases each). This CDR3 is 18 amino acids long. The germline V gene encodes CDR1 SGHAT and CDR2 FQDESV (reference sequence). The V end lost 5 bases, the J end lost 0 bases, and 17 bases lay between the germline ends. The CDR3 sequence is CASSHTGTPSSGANVLTF. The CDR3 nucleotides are TGTGCCAGCAGCCATACCGGGACCCCGAGCTCTGGGGCCAACGTCCTGACTTTC.

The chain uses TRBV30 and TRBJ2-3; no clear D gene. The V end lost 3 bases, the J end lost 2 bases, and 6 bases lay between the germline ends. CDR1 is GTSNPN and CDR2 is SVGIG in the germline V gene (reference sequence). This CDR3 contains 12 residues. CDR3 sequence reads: CAWRTHTDTQYF. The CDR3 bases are TGTGCCTGGAGGACCCACACAGATACGCAGTATTTT.

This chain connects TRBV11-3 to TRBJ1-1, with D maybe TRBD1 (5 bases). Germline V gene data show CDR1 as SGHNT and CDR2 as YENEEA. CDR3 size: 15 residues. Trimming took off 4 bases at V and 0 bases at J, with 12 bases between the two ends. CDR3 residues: CASSYDSVLNTEAFF. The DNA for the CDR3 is TGTGCCAGCAGCTACGACAGCGTACTGAACACTGAAGCTTTCTTT.

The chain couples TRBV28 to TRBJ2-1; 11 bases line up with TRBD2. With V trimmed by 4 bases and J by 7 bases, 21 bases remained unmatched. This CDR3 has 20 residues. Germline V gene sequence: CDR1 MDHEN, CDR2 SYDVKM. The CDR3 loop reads CASSSAETSGNLLVENEQFF. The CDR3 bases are TGTGCCAGCAGTTCAGCCGAGACTAGCGGGAATTTGTTGGTCGAGAATGAGCAGTTCTTC.

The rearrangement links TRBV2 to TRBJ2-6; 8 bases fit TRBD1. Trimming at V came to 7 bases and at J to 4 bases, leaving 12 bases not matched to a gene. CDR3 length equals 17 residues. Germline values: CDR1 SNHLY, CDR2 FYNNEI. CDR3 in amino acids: CASNVQGAGLGANVLTF. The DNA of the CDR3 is TGTGCCAGCAACGTTCAGGGGGCGGGGTTAGGGGCCAACGTCCTGACTTTC.